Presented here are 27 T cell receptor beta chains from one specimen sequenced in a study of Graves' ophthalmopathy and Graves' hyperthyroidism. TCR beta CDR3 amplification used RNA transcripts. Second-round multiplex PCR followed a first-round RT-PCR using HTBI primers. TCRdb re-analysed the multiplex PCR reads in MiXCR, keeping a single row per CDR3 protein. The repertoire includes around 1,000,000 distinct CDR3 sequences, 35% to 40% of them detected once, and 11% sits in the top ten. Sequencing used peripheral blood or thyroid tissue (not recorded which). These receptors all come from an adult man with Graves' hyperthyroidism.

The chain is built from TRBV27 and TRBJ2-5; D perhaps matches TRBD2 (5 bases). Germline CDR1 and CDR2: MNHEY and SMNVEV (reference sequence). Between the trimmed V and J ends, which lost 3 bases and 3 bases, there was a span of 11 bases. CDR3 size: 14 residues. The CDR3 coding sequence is TGTGCCAGCAGTTTGAGGGCGTGGAAAGAGACCCAGTACTTC. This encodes CASSLRAWKETQYF.

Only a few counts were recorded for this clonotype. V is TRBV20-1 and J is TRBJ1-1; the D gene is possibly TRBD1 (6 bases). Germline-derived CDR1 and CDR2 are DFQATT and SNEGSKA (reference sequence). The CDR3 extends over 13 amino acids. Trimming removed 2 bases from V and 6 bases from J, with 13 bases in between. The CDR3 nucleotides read TGCAGTGCTAGACAGGGGACTTTGGCTGAAGCTTTCTTT. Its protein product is CSARQGTLAEAFF.

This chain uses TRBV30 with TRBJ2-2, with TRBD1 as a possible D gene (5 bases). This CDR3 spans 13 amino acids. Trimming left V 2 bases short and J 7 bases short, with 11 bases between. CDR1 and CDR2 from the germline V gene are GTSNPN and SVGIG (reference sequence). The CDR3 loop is CAWSPQGNGELFF. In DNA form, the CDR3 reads TGTGCCTGGAGTCCGCAGGGAAACGGGGAGCTGTTTTTT. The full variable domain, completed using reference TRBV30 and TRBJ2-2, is SQTIHQWPATLVQPVGSPLSLECTVEGTSNPNLYWYRQAAGRGLQLLFYSVGIGQISSEVPQNLSASRPQDRQFILSSKKLLLSDSGFYLCAWSPQGNGELFFGEGSRLTVL.

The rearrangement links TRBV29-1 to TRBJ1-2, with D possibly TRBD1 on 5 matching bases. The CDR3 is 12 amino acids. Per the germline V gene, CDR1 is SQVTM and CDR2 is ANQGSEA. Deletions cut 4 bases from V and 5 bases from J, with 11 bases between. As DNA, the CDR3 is TGCAGCGTTGTCGGGGCAGGGTATGGCTACACCTTC. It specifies CSVVGAGYGYTF.

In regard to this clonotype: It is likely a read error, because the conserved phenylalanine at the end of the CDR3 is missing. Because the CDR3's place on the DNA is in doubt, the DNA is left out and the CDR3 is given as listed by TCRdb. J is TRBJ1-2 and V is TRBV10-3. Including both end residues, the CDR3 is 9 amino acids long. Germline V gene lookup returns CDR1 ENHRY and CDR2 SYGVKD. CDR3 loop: CAIRGLAGV.

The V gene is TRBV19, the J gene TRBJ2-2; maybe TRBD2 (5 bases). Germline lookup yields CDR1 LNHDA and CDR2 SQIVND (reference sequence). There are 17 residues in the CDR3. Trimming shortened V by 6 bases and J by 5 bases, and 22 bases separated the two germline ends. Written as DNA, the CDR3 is TGTGCCAGTAGCCCCGACGGAATCTACAGAGGGACCGGGGAGCTGTTTTTT. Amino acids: CASSPDGIYRGTGELFF.

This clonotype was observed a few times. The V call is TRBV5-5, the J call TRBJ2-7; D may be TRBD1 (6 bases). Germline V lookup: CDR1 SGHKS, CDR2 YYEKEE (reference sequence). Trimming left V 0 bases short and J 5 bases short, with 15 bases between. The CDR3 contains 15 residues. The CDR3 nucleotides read TGTGCCAGCAGCTTGGTCGCAGGGGATCAGAACGAGCAGTACTTC. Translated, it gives CASSLVAGDQNEQYF.

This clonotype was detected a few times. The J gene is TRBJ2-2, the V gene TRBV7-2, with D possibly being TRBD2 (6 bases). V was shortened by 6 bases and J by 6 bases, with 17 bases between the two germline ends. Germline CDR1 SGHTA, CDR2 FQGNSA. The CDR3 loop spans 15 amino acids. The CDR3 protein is CASSLRDSKPGELFF. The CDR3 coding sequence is TGTGCCAGCAGTCTTAGGGACTCCAAACCCGGGGAGCTGTTTTTT.

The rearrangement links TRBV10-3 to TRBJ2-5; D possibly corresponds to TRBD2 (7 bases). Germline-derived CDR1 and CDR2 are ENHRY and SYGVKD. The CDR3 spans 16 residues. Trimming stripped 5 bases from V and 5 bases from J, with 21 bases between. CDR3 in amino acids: CAISLHREGMMETQYF. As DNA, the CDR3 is TGTGCCATCAGTTTACACAGGGAGGGGATGATGGAGACCCAGTACTTC.

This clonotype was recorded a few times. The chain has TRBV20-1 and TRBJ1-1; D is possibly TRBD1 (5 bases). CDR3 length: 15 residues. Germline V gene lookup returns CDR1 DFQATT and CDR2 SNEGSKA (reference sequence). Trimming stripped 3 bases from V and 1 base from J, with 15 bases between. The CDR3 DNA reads TGCAGTGCTAGTCGTGGGGGGTTCGGGAACACTGAAGCTTTCTTT. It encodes CSASRGGFGNTEAFF.

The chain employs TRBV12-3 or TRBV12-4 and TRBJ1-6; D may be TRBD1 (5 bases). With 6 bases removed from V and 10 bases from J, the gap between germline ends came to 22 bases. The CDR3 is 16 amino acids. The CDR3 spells CASSQDVPGSGSPLHF. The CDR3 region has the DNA TGTGCCAGCAGCCAAGATGTACCAGGGTCGGGCTCACCCCTCCACTTT.

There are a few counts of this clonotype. The CDR3 nucleotides read TGCGCCAGCAGCGTGCGGAGTGGAGAGAACGGGGAGCTGTTTTTT. Translation: CASSVRSGENGELFF. The genes are TRBV5-1 and TRBJ2-2; no clear D gene. Per germline, CDR1 SGHRS and CDR2 YFSETQ. The CDR3 contains 15 residues. Trimming left V 4 bases short and J 7 bases short, with 17 bases between.

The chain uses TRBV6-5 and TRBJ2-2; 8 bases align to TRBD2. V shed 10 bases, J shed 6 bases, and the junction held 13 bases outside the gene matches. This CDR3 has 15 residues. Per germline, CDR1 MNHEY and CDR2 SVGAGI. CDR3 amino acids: CAIRGLVPFSGELFF. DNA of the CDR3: TGTGCCATCAGGGGACTAGTTCCTTTTTCCGGGGAGCTGTTTTTT.

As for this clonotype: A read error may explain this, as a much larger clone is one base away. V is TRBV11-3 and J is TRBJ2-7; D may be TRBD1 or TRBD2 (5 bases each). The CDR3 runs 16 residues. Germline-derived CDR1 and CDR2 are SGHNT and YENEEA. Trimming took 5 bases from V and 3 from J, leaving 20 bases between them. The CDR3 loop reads CASSPIGAGRNYEQYF. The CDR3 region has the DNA TGTGCCAGCAGCCCAATTGGGGCAGGGAGAAACTACGAGCAGTACTTC.

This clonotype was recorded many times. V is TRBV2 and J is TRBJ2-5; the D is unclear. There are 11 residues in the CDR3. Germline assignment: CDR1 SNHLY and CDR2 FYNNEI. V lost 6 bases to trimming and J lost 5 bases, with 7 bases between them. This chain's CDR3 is CASREWETQYF. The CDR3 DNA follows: TGTGCCAGCAGGGAGTGGGAGACCCAGTACTTC.

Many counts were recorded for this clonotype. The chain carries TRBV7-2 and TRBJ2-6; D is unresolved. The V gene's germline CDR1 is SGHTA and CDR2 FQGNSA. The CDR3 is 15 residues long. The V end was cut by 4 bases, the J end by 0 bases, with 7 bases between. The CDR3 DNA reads TGTGCCAGCAGCTCCCCAGACTCTGGGGCCAACGTCCTGACTTTC. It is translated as CASSSPDSGANVLTF.

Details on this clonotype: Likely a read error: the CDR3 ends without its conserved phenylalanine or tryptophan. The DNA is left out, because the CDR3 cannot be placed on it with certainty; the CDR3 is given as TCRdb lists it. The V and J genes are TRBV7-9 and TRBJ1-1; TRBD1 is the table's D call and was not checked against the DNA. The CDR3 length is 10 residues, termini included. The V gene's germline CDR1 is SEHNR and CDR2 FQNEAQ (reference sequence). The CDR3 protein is CASSTDRRIY.

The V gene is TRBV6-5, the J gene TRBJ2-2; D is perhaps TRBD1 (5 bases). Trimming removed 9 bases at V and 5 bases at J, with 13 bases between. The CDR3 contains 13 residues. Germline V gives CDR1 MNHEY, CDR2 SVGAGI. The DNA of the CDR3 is TGTGCCAGTCAGGGTATATCAACCGGGGAGCTGTTTTTT. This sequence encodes CASQGISTGELFF.

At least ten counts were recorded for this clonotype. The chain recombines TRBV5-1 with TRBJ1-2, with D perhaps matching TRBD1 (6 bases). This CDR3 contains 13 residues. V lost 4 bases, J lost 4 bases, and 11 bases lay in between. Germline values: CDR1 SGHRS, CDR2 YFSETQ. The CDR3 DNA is TGCGCCAGCAGCCAGGACAGCGGCTATGGCTACACCTTC. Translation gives CASSQDSGYGYTF.

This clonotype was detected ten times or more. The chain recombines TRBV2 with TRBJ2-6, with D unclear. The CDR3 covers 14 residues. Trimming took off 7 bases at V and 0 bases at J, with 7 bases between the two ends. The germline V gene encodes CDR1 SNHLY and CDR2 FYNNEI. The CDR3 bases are TGTGCCAGCAACCCTCGCTCTGGGGCCAACGTCCTGACTTTC. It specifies CASNPRSGANVLTF.

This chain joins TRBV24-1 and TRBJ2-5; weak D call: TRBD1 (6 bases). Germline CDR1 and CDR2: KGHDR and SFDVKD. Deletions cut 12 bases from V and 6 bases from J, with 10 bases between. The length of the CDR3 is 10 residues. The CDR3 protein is CAGGQQTQYF. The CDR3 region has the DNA TGTGCCGGGGGCCAGCAGACCCAGTACTTC.

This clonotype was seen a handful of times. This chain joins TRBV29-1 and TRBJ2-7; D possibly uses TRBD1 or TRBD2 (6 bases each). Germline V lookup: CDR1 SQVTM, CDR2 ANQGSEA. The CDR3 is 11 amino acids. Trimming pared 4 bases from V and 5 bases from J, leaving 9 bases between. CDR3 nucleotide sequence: TGCAGCGTTGCGGAGGGGGACGAGCAGTACTTC. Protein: CSVAEGDEQYF.

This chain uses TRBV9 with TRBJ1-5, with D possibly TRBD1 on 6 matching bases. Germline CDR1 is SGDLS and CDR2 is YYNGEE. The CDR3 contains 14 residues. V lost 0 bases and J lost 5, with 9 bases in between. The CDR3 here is CASSVDREDQPQHF. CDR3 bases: TGTGCCAGCAGCGTAGACAGGGAGGATCAGCCCCAGCATTTT.

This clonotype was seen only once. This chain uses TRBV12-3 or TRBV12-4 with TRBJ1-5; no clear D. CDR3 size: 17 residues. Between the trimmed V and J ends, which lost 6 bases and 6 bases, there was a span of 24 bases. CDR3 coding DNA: TGTGCCAGCAGCCTGCTTCGGGCGGGGATCGTGGGTCAGCCCCAGCATTTT. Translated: CASSLLRAGIVGQPQHF.

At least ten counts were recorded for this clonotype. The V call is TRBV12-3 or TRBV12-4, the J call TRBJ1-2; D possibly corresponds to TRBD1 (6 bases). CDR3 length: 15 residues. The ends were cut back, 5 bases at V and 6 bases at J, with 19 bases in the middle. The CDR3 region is CASSANYRTVDGYTF. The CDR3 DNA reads TGTGCCAGCAGTGCAAATTACAGGACAGTAGATGGCTACACCTTC.

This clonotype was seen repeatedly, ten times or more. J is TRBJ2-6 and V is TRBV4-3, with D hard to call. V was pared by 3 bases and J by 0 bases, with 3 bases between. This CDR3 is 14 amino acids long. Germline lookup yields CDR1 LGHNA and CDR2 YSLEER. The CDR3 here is CASSHRSGANVLTF. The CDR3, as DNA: TGCGCCAGCAGCCATCGCTCTGGGGCCAACGTCCTGACTTTC.

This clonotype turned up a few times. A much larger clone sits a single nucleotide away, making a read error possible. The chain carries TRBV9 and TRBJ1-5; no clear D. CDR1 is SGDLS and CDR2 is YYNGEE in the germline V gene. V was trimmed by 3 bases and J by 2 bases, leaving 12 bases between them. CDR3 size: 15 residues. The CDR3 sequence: CASSGTALGNQPQHF. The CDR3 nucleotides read TGTGCCAGCAGCGGCACCGCCTTGGGCAATCAGCCCCAGCATTTT.